The 15 T cell receptor beta chains listed next were all sequenced from one sample in a study of OX40 agonist ivuxolimab in advanced cancers. The repertoire was sequenced with immunoSEQ multiplex PCR; TCRdb's copy has only in-frame clones and lacks some. Seen here are 45,000 to 65,000 clones, approximately 80% observed once, and the top ten hold about 3.7%. This material consisted of CD4+ or CD8+ T cells sorted from blood, taken in a trial of the OX40 agonist ivuxolimab. The receptors here all came from an adult with an advanced solid tumor such as melanoma, head and neck, liver or kidney cancer.

The chain combines TRBV7-2 with TRBJ2-7; 11 bases are shared with TRBD2. Per germline, CDR1 SGHTA and CDR2 FQGNSA. The CDR3 covers 16 residues. V trimming: 1 base; J trimming: 3 bases; junction bases outside the gene matches: 5. The chain's CDR3 is CASSLESTSGSYEQYF. In DNA, the CDR3 is TGTGCCAGCAGCTTAGAATCCACTAGCGGGAGCTACGAGCAGTACTTC.

The chain uses TRBV15 and TRBJ1-3, with D possibly TRBD1 on 5 matching bases. The CDR3 runs 16 residues. Between the trimmed V and J ends, which lost 0 bases and 3 bases, there was a span of 12 bases. Germline values: CDR1 LNHNV, CDR2 YYDKDF (reference sequence). The DNA for the CDR3 is TGTGCCACCAGCAGAGATTATACGGGGGATGGAAACACCATATATTTT. Encoded protein: CATSRDYTGDGNTIYF.

This clone showed up just once. V usage is TRBV2 and J usage is TRBJ2-3, with a possible D match to TRBD2 (5 bases). Trimming stripped 2 bases from V and 5 bases from J, with 14 bases between. CDR1 SNHLY and CDR2 FYNNEI come from the germline V gene. CDR3 length: 15 amino acids. The CDR3 spells CASSELGTRGDTQYF. In nucleotides, the CDR3 is TGTGCCAGCAGTGAATTGGGCACCCGGGGAGATACGCAGTATTTT.

This clone was found a few times. The V and J genes are TRBV5-1 and TRBJ2-5; 9 bases map to TRBD2. CDR3 length: 16 amino acids. After removal of 7 bases from V and 2 bases from J, the junction contained 12 bases not matched to a gene. Germline V CDR1 and CDR2: SGHRS, YFSETQ. The CDR3: CASGYMGGGVQETQYF. The CDR3 nucleotides read TGCGCCAGCGGCTATATGGGCGGGGGGGTACAAGAGACCCAGTACTTC.

The count of this clone is one. The chain links TRBV19 to TRBJ1-2, with TRBD1 identical over 8 bases. Trimming cost V 7 bases and J 3 bases; bases outside gene matches: 7. Germline values: CDR1 LNHDA, CDR2 SQIVND (reference sequence). The CDR3 extends over 14 amino acids. The CDR3 coding sequence is TGTGCCAGTAACCTCAGGGGGCCGGACTATGGCTACACCTTC. Protein sequence: CASNLRGPDYGYTF.

The chain is built from TRBV29-1 and TRBJ1-2, with 7 bases that match TRBD1. There are 12 residues in the CDR3. The germline V gene encodes CDR1 SQVTM and CDR2 ANQGSEA. The ends lost 0 bases at V and 7 bases at J; junction bases unmatched: 2. CDR3 in amino acids: CSVEEGTVGYTF. The DNA of the CDR3 is TGCAGCGTTGAAGAGGGGACAGTTGGCTACACCTTC.

The chain uses TRBV11-2 and TRBJ1-2, with 8 nucleotides matching TRBD1. The junction had 5 bases not matched to a gene; V was cut back by 5 bases and J by 0 bases. The CDR3 covers 15 residues. CDR1 and CDR2 (germline): SGHAT, FQNNGV. CDR3 sequence: CASSQDREANYGYTF. The CDR3 coding sequence is TGTGCCAGCAGCCAGGACAGGGAAGCTAACTATGGCTACACCTTC.

This clone was observed a handful of times. The chain carries TRBV9 and TRBJ2-3, with 9 bases fitting TRBD2. V dropped 1 base and J dropped 3; count of bases not matched to a gene: 3. The germline V gene encodes CDR1 SGDLS and CDR2 YYNGEE. This CDR3 contains 15 residues. The DNA of the CDR3 is TGTGCCAGCAGCGTAAGTAGCGGGGGAACAGATACGCAGTATTTT. Protein: CASSVSSGGTDTQYF.

The V gene is TRBV28, the J gene TRBJ2-3, with 7 bases that match TRBD2. Germline V gene data show CDR1 as MDHEN and CDR2 as SYDVKM. The CDR3 is 16 amino acids. Trimming took 3 bases from V and 8 from J; bases not matched to a gene: 14. Written as DNA, the CDR3 is TGTGCCAGCAGTTTTAGCGGGCTAGGGGTGAGGGGTACGCAGTATTTT. This translates into CASSFSGLGVRGTQYF. The variable domain in full, with the rest retrieved from reference TRBV28 and TRBJ2-3, is DVKVTQSSRYLVKRTGEKVFLECVQDMDHENMFWYRQDPGLGLRLIYFSYDVKMKEKGDIPEGYSVSREKKERFSLILESASTNQTSMYLCASSFSGLGVRGTQYFGPGTRLTVL.

The chain couples TRBV7-8 to TRBJ1-3; tentatively, D is TRBD1 (6 bases). The CDR3 extends over 17 amino acids. Germline V gives CDR1 SGHVS, CDR2 FQNEAQ. V dropped 5 bases and J dropped 0 bases, with 17 bases sitting between them. The CDR3 protein is CASSPWTVSASGNTIYF. The CDR3 bases are TGTGCCAGCAGCCCTTGGACAGTCTCGGCCTCTGGAAACACCATATATTTT.

The gene calls are TRBV14 and TRBJ2-3; possibly TRBD2 for D (5 bases). This CDR3 is built from 16 residues. Trimming took 0 bases from V and 2 from J, leaving 12 bases between them. From germline, CDR1 is SGHDN and CDR2 FVKESK. This CDR3 is CASSQDEGLHTDTQYF. The CDR3 region has the DNA TGTGCCAGCAGCCAAGACGAGGGTCTCCACACAGATACGCAGTATTTT.

J is TRBJ1-5 and V is TRBV7-2, with a possible D match to TRBD1 (6 bases). V was cut by 3 bases and J by 3 bases, with 9 bases left in between. Germline CDR1 SGHTA, CDR2 FQGNSA. The CDR3 sequence is 14 residues long. The CDR3 loop is CASSLDSFNQPQHF. The CDR3 DNA follows: TGTGCCAGCAGCTTGGACAGCTTCAATCAGCCCCAGCATTTT.

The chain is built from TRBV28 and TRBJ1-5; D is perhaps TRBD1 (5 bases). CDR1 is MDHEN and CDR2 is SYDVKM in the germline V gene. The CDR3 is made up of 14 amino acids. Trimming cost V 4 bases and J 7 bases, with 14 bases left between them. The CDR3 sequence is CASSYRPGAQPQHF. CDR3 in DNA: TGTGCCAGCAGTTACCGACCCGGGGCACAGCCCCAGCATTTT.

In DNA form, the CDR3 reads TGTGCCGTCAAGCCCCCGAGTAACTATGGCTACACCTTC. This translates into CAVKPPSNYGYTF. V is TRBV6-4 and J is TRBJ1-2; D not resolved. The germline V gene has CDR1 MRHNA and CDR2 SNTAGT. The CDR3 has 13 residues. V was trimmed by 11 bases and J by 1 base, leaving 14 bases between them.

The V call is TRBV7-2, the J call TRBJ1-1, with 7 bases identical to TRBD1. Germline V CDR1 and CDR2: SGHTA, FQGNSA. The CDR3 has 13 residues. J gave up 9 bases and V 6 bases, and 10 bases lay outside the gene matches. CDR3 in amino acids: CASSYSGQYQAFF. The CDR3 DNA is TGTGCCAGCAGTTACTCGGGACAGTATCAAGCTTTCTTT.